This record covers a single TCR beta chain. The target antigen is unknown. These data belong to a study of shared clonotypes between healthy human individuals. Study outcomes and limitations: In having few donors, the study represented limited genetic and exposure-history diversity.

Partitioning of CD4+ cells yielded a CD45RA+ naive subset and a CD45RA-negative memory subset. TCRdb's copy holds only in-frame clones and misses some; the assay was immunoSEQ multiplex PCR. The table includes about 2.3 million clones, 85% to 95% detected once. The CDR3 loop spans 17 amino acids. Germline V gives CDR1 LNHDA, CDR2 SQIVND (reference sequence). After removal of 5 bases from V and 0 bases from J, the junction contained 10 bases not matched to a gene. This clonotype was obtained from a man aged 18 to 30 in good health. Some clones in this sample may be carry-over from other donors' samples. The sample consisted of naive CD4+ T cells from PBMCs. Stated subset: CD45RA+ positively selected. J is TRBJ2-1 and V is TRBV19; 7 bases are a match to TRBD1. The CDR3 DNA follows: TGTGCCAGTAGTTCACTGTGGACAGGACGCTCCTACAATGAGCAGTTCTTC. This codes for CASSSLWTGRSYNEQFF.